The 4 T cell receptor beta chains in this list originate from one sample, sequenced in a study of blood T cells in healthy people across ages. PCR was performed a second time for roughly 7 to 11 cycles using a sample-barcoded 5' primer and a J-beta primer mix. TCRdb called the 5' RACE reads again in MiXCR, with one record for every CDR3 protein. The data hold some 700,000 distinct CDR3 sequences, with 22% observed a single time. The sample consisted of blood. The receptors here all came from a man in his 70s in good health.

Turning to this clonotype: The junction shows a germline mismatch at one end, possibly a read error. The V and J genes are TRBV2 and TRBJ2-1; 8 bases are shared with TRBD2. CDR1 and CDR2 (germline): SNHLY, FYNNEI. The CDR3 spans 15 residues. The CDR3 reads CASSEESSGWNELFF. The CDR3 nucleotides are TGTGCCAGCAGTGAAGAGTCTAGCGGGTGGAATGAGCTGTTCTTC.

The chain links TRBV7-3 to TRBJ2-2, with D unresolved. Germline V gene sequence: CDR1 SGHTA, CDR2 FQGTGA. This CDR3 has 13 residues. V gave up 5 bases and J gave up 2 bases, with 6 bases separating them. CDR3 loop: CASSTANTGELFF. In nucleotides, the CDR3 is TGTGCCAGCAGCACGGCTAACACCGGGGAGCTGTTTTTT.

This clonotype was detected only a few times. The V gene is TRBV20-1, the J gene TRBJ1-2; perhaps TRBD1 as D (6 bases). This CDR3 comprises 14 residues. The germline V gene has CDR1 DFQATT and CDR2 SNEGSKA (reference sequence). V gave up 1 base and J gave up 5 bases, with 14 bases separating them. As DNA, the CDR3 is TGCAGTGCTAGAGTGTCGAACAGGGCTTATGGCTACACCTTC. Translating it yields CSARVSNRAYGYTF.

V and J are TRBV12-3 or TRBV12-4 and TRBJ2-1; no clear D. V gave up 5 bases and J gave up 6 bases, with 11 bases separating them. This CDR3 comprises 13 residues. CDR3 sequence (DNA): TGTGCCAGCAGTCCCCCTTGGGGCAATGAGCAGTTCTTC. Protein sequence: CASSPPWGNEQFF.